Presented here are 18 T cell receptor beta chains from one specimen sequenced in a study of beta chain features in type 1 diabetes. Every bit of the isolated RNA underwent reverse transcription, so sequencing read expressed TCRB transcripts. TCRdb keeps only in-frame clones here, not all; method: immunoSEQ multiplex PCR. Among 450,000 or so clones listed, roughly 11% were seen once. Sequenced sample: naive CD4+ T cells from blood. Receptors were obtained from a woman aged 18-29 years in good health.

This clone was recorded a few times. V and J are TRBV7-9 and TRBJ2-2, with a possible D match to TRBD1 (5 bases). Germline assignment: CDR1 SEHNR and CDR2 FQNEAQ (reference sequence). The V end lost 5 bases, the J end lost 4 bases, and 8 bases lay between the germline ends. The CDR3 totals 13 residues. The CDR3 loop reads CASSPGITGELFF. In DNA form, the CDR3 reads TGTGCCAGCAGCCCAGGGATCACCGGGGAGCTGTTTTTT.

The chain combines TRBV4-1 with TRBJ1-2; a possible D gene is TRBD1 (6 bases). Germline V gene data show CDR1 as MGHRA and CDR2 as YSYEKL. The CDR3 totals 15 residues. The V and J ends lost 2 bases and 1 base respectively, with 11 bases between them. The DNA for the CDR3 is TGCGCCAGCAGCCAATTCGCAGGGGTTAACTATGGCTACACCTTC. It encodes CASSQFAGVNYGYTF.

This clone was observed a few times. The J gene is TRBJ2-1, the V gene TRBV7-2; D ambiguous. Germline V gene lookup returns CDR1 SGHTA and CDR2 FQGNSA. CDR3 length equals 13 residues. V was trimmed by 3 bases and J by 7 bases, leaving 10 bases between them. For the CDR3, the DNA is TGTGCCAGCAGCTTTAAGCCTGAGAATGAGCAGTTCTTC. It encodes CASSFKPENEQFF.

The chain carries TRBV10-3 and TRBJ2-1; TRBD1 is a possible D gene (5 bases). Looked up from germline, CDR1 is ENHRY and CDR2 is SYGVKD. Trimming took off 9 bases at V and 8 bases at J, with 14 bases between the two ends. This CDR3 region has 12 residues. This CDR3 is CAILNRMDEQFF. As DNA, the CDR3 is TGTGCCATTTTAAACAGGATGGATGAGCAGTTCTTC.

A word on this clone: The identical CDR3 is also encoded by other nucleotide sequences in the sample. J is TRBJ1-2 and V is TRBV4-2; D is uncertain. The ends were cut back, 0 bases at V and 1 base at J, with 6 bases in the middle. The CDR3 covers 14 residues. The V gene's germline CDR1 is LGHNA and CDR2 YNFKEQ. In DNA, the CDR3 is TGTGCCAGCAGCCAAGAAGGAATTAACTATGGCTACACCTTC. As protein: CASSQEGINYGYTF.

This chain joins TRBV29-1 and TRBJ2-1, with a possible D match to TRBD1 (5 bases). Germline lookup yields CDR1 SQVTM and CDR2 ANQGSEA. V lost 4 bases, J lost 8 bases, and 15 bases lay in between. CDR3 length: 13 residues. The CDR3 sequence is CSVVQFLGHEQFF. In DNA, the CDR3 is TGCAGCGTTGTTCAATTTCTGGGGCATGAGCAGTTCTTC.

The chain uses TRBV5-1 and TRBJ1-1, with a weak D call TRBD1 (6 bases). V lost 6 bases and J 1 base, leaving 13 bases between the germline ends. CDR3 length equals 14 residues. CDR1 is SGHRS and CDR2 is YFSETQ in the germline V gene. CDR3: CASNPTGANTEAFF. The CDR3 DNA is TGCGCCAGCAACCCGACAGGAGCGAACACTGAAGCTTTCTTT.

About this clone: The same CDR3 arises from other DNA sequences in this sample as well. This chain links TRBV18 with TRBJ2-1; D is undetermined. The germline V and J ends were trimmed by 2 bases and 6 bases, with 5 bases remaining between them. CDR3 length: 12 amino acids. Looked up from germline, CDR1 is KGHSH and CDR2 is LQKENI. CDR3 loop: CASSPGVNEQFF. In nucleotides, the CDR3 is TGTGCCAGCTCACCAGGGGTCAATGAGCAGTTCTTC.

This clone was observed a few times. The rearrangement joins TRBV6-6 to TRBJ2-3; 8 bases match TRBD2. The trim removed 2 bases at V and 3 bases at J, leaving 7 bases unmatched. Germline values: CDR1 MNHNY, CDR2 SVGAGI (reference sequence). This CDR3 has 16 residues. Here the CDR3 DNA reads TGTGCCAGCAGTTACCCTTTAGCGGGAAGTACAGATACGCAGTATTTT. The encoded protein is CASSYPLAGSTDTQYF.

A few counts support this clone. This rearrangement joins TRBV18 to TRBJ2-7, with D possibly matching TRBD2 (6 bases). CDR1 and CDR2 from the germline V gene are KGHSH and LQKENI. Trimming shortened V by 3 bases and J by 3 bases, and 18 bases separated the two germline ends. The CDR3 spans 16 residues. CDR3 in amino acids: CASSPSPGRSDYEQYV. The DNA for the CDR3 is TGTGCCAGCTCACCCTCGCCGGGGAGGAGTGACTACGAGCAGTACGTC.

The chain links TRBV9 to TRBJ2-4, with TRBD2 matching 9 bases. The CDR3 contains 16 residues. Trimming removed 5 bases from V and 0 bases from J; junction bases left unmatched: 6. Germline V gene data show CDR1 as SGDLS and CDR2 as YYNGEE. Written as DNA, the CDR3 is TGTGCCAGCAGTCCTAAAGCGGGAGGAGCCAAAAACATTCAGTACTTC. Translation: CASSPKAGGAKNIQYF.

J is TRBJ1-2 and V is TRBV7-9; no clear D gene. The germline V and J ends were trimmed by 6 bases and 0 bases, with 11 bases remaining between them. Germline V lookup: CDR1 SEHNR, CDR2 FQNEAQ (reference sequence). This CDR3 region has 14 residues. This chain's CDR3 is CASRLDLTNYGYTF. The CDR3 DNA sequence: TGTGCCAGCAGATTGGATCTCACTAACTATGGCTACACCTTC.

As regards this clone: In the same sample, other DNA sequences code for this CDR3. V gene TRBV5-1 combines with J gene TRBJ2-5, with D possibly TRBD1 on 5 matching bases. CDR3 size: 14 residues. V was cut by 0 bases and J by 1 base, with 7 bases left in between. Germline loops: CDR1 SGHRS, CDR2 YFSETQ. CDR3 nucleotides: TGCGCCAGCAGCTTGGGACAGATCCAAGAGACCCAGTACTTC. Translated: CASSLGQIQETQYF.

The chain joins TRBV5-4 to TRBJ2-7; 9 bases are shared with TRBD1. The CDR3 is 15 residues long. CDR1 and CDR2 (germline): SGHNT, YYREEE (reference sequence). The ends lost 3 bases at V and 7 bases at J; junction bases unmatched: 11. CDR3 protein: CASSSAGQGALEQYF. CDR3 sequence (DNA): TGTGCCAGCAGCTCGGCGGGACAGGGCGCCTTGGAGCAGTACTTC.

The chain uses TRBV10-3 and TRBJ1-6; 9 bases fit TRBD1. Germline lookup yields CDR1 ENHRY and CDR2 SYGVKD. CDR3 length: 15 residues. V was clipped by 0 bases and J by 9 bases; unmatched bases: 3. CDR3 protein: CAISESGTGRSPLHF. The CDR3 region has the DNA TGTGCCATCAGTGAGTCGGGGACAGGGCGTTCACCCCTCCACTTT.

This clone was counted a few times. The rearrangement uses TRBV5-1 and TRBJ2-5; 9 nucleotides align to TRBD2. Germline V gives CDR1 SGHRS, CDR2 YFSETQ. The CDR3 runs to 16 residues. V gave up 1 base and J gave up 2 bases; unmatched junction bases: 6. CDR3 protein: CASSLPSLAGQETQYF. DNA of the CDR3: TGCGCCAGCAGCTTGCCGTCGCTAGCGGGGCAAGAGACCCAGTACTTC.

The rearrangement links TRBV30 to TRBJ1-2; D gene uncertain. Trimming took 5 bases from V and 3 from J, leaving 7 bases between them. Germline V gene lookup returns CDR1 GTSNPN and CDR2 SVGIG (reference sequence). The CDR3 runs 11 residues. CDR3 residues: CAWSNHYGYTF. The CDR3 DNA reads TGTGCCTGGTCGAATCACTATGGCTACACCTTC. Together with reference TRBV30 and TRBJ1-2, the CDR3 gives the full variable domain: SQTIHQWPATLVQPVGSPLSLECTVEGTSNPNLYWYRQAAGRGLQLLFYSVGIGQISSEVPQNLSASRPQDRQFILSSKKLLLSDSGFYLCAWSNHYGYTFGSGTRLTVV.

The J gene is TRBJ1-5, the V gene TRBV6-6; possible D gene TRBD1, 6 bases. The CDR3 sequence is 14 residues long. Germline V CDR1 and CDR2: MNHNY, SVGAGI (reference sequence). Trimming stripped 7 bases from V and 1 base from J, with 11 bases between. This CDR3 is CASTQTGSNQPQHF. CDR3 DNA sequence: TGTGCCAGCACCCAGACAGGCAGCAATCAGCCCCAGCATTTT.